This TCR beta chain was documented in a study of T cells in Graves' hyperthyroidism and ophthalmopathy. TCR beta CDR3 sequences were amplified from RNA transcripts. The HTBI primer set served for first-round RT-PCR of the TCR CDR3. TCRdb reprocessed the multiplex PCR reads via MiXCR and lists one record per CDR3 protein. The sample holds around 300,000 distinct CDR3 sequences, approximately 15% seen once. Trimming removed 6 bases from V and 3 bases from J, with 14 bases in between. The germline gives CDR1 MDHEN, CDR2 SYDVKM. This CDR3 has 15 amino acids. The PBMCs had their origin in around 9.1 ml of fresh peripheral blood. In its sample, this clonotype was seen a few times.

This TCR was sampled from a woman aged 25-40 years with Graves' hyperthyroidism. The chain joins TRBV28 to TRBJ1-4; possible D gene TRBD1, 6 bases. The sequenced sample consisted of blood. The CDR3 DNA reads TGTGCCAGCAGCAGTACAGGGAAGGCTAATGAAAAACTGTTTTTT. As protein: CASSSTGKANEKLFF.